A single sample is the source of the 16 T cell receptor beta chains below, sequenced in a study of radiation and T cells in renal cell carcinoma. The time point is: blood 4 weeks post-SBRT, at nephrectomy. Indicated treatment: 15 Gy SBRT to primary tumor, nephrectomy 4 weeks later. Generated by immunoSEQ multiplex PCR, the TCRdb table keeps only in-frame clones and is missing some. The sample has around 140,000 clones, 86% seen once. Sequences were derived from blood, sampled from a patient whose treatment included radiotherapy and nephrectomy. These receptors were obtained from a woman in her forties or fifties with renal cell carcinoma.

The gene calls are TRBV7-8 and TRBJ1-5; D gene ambiguous. V lost 6 bases and J lost 5, with 8 bases in between. The CDR3 sequence is 12 residues long. Germline CDR1 is SGHVS and CDR2 is FQNEAQ. The CDR3 DNA reads TGTGCCAGCAGTCGGTCAGATCAGCCCCAGCATTTT. Translated, it gives CASSRSDQPQHF.

The rearrangement joins TRBV4-3 to TRBJ1-3; D is possibly TRBD1 (5 bases). The CDR3 runs to 17 residues. V lost 0 bases to trimming and J lost 2 bases, with 14 bases between them. Germline V CDR1 and CDR2: LGHNA, YSLEER. The CDR3 sequence is CASSQERSSGAGNTIYF. CDR3 DNA sequence: TGCGCCAGCAGCCAAGAGCGATCTTCGGGGGCTGGAAACACCATATATTTT.

V is TRBV4-2 and J is TRBJ2-2; 10 bases line up with TRBD2. Trimming cost V 1 base and J 6 bases; bases outside gene matches: 5. The germline CDR1 and CDR2 sequences are LGHNA and YNFKEQ. This CDR3 contains 16 residues. In nucleotides, the CDR3 is TGTGCCAGCAGCCAAGGGACTAGCGGCTTGCCCGGGGAGCTGTTTTTT. This translates into CASSQGTSGLPGELFF.

This rearrangement joins TRBV27 to TRBJ1-6; D not certain. Trimming left V 0 bases short and J 0 bases short, with 15 bases between. CDR3 length: 19 amino acids. From germline, CDR1 is MNHEY and CDR2 SMNVEV (reference sequence). The CDR3, as DNA: TGTGCCAGCAGTTTATCGGCGGCCCCGACGTCCTCCTATAATTCACCCCTCCACTTT. Translated, it gives CASSLSAAPTSSYNSPLHF.

The chain joins TRBV7-8 to TRBJ2-7; 8 bases are shared with TRBD2. After removal of 5 bases from V and 6 bases from J, the junction contained 9 bases not matched to a gene. In germline, CDR1 is SGHVS, CDR2 FQNEAQ. The CDR3 contains 14 residues. The CDR3 protein is CASSTLTSVGEQYF. The CDR3 DNA sequence: TGTGCCAGCAGCACCCTGACTAGCGTAGGCGAGCAGTACTTC.

The V call is TRBV19, the J call TRBJ1-5; 7 bases are a match to TRBD1. Germline loops: CDR1 LNHDA, CDR2 SQIVND (reference sequence). This CDR3 region has 14 residues. J was trimmed by 2 bases and V by 3 bases; bases with no gene match: 1. CDR3 coding DNA: TGTGCCAGTAGTATCACAGGGGGCAATCAGCCCCAGCATTTT. Its protein product is CASSITGGNQPQHF.

This chain uses TRBV19 with TRBJ1-2, with 11 bases that match TRBD1. Germline V gene sequence: CDR1 LNHDA, CDR2 SQIVND (reference sequence). The V gene end was trimmed by 5 bases and the J gene end by 4 bases; junction bases not matched to a gene: 18. There are 19 residues in the CDR3. Here the CDR3 DNA reads TGTGCCAGTAGTTCCACGACCGGGACAGGGGGATCTCGACCCTATGGCTACACCTTC. Amino acid sequence: CASSSTTGTGGSRPYGYTF.

The chain is built from TRBV4-3 and TRBJ2-1; D is undetermined. The germline V and J ends were trimmed by 0 bases and 4 bases, with 10 bases remaining between them. In germline, CDR1 is LGHNA, CDR2 YSLEER. There are 15 residues in the CDR3. This chain's CDR3 is CASSQEPGVYNEQFF. As DNA, the CDR3 is TGCGCCAGCAGCCAAGAGCCGGGTGTTTACAATGAGCAGTTCTTC.

V is TRBV5-6 and J is TRBJ1-5, with 7 bases aligning to TRBD1. The CDR3 is 16 residues long. The V gene's germline CDR1 is SGHDT and CDR2 YYEEEE. Germline trimming cut 2 bases from V and 1 base from J; bases unmatched to any gene: 6. This CDR3 is CASSLRQGLSNQPQHF. In DNA form, the CDR3 reads TGTGCCAGCAGCTTAAGACAGGGTTTGAGCAATCAGCCCCAGCATTTT.

The chain links TRBV9 to TRBJ1-5; D might be TRBD1 (5 bases). V was cut by 0 bases and J by 5 bases, with 12 bases left in between. Germline V CDR1 and CDR2: SGDLS, YYNGEE. The CDR3 contains 15 residues. Written as DNA, the CDR3 is TGTGCCAGCAGCGTAGGGCAGGGCCCTTATCAGCCCCAGCATTTT. Amino acid sequence: CASSVGQGPYQPQHF.

The rearrangement uses TRBV27 and TRBJ2-5; D ambiguous. The V end was cut by 5 bases, the J end by 4 bases, with 8 bases between. The CDR3 runs 12 residues. Per germline, CDR1 MNHEY and CDR2 SMNVEV (reference sequence). The CDR3 is CASSRAGETQYF. As DNA, the CDR3 is TGTGCCAGCAGTCGCGCAGGAGAGACCCAGTACTTC.

This chain links TRBV5-4 with TRBJ2-5; 7 bases match TRBD1. The ends lost 5 bases at V and 3 bases at J; junction bases unmatched: 10. This CDR3 region has 15 residues. The V gene's germline CDR1 is SGHNT and CDR2 YYREEE (reference sequence). The CDR3 DNA is TGTGCCAGCAGAGGCAGCACAGGGGTAGAAGAGACCCAGTACTTC. Translated, it gives CASRGSTGVEETQYF.

This chain uses TRBV5-1 with TRBJ2-1; 8 bases align to TRBD1. The CDR3 runs to 16 residues. CDR1 and CDR2 from the germline V gene are SGHRS and YFSETQ. V shed 5 bases and J 4 bases; nucleotides not matched to a gene: 11. The CDR3 sequence is CASSYHPGQVYNEQFF. CDR3 DNA: TGCGCCAGCAGTTACCATCCGGGACAGGTTTACAATGAGCAGTTCTTC.

The rearrangement links TRBV4-2 to TRBJ2-1; 7 bases fit TRBD2. Trimming took 0 bases from V and 15 from J; bases not matched to a gene: 14. Germline loops: CDR1 LGHNA, CDR2 YNFKEQ. The CDR3 has 15 amino acids. Here the CDR3 reads CASSQDVLIAGLLFF. CDR3 coding DNA: TGTGCCAGCAGCCAAGATGTACTTATAGCGGGTCTTCTGTTCTTC.

The chain employs TRBV28 and TRBJ2-1, with D unresolved. V lost 7 bases and J lost 9, with 22 bases in between. The V gene's germline CDR1 is MDHEN and CDR2 SYDVKM. There are 15 residues in the CDR3. For the CDR3, the DNA is TGTGCCAGCACACAAGAAACCGGTCGATTGGCTGAGCAGTTCTTC. Residues: CASTQETGRLAEQFF. The complete variable domain, with remaining parts taken from reference TRBV28 and TRBJ2-1, reads DVKVTQSSRYLVKRTGEKVFLECVQDMDHENMFWYRQDPGLGLRLIYFSYDVKMKEKGDIPEGYSVSREKKERFSLILESASTNQTSMYLCASTQETGRLAEQFFGPGTRLTVL.

This sequence joins TRBV5-1 and TRBJ2-7; 7 bases align to TRBD1. The CDR3 loop spans 14 amino acids. Losses at the gene ends were 3 bases for V and 5 bases for J; bases not matched to a gene: 8. CDR1 and CDR2 from the germline V gene are SGHRS and YFSETQ. The CDR3 bases are TGCGCCAGCAGCTCCGAAGGGACAGACCACGAGCAGTACTTC. Encoded protein: CASSSEGTDHEQYF.